The present TCR beta chain was sequenced within a study of T cell responses to AZD1222 COVID-19 vaccine. About the research overall: The study pooled second doses at about 4 or about 12 weeks.

The method was immunoSEQ multiplex PCR; TCRdb's version includes in-frame clones alone and lacks a portion of them. The data hold some 140,000 clones, with about 85% observed a single time. On this clone: No antigen is known for it.

Study outcomes and limitations: The donor group comprised mostly white British people and more females; the analysis possibly underestimated clonal diversity. Unmutated variant regions reportedly attract nearly half of all spike-specific TCRs.

Deletions cut 1 base from V and 0 bases from J, with 7 bases between. The length of the CDR3 is 15 residues. The germline gives CDR1 SGHTA, CDR2 FQGNSA. This sample comprised peripheral blood, obtained on day 0 of AZD1222 vaccination. The receptor comes from an adult in good health. The J gene is TRBJ1-3, the V gene TRBV7-2; D is undetermined. Here the CDR3 DNA reads TGTGCCAGCAGCTTAGTCCAGCTCTCTGGAAACACCATATATTTT. This translates into CASSLVQLSGNTIYF.